This T cell receptor beta chain came from a study of T cell responses to AZD1222 COVID-19 vaccine (dated by TCRdb to 2020 to 2022). For the wider study: AZD1222 recipients whose second dose came at about 4 weeks and those whose second dose came at about 12 weeks were combined into one group, since spike-specific TCR depth and breadth did not differ between the two schedules. TCR sequencing was performed for roughly 250 trial participants, of whom 207 were given two doses of AZD1222 and around 26 were given two doses of MenACWY control vaccine. Trial participants were enrolled by age into 18-55, 56-69 and 70-plus year subgroups, with 148, 28 and 57 TCR-sequenced participants respectively.

Only one count was recorded for this clone. Which antigen it targets is not known. No base-level quality is on record; no much larger clone is a single base apart. Measured from the cysteine to the phenylalanine, the CDR3 is 16 residues long. Just CDR3 DNA is preserved here, 48 bases in frame from base 1. CDR1 and CDR2 (MNHNS, SASEGT) derive from the germline V gene. V is pruned by 4 bases and J by 0 bases, leaving 5 bases of the junction without a gene match. The time point label, as the study defines it: baseline before first vaccination. Vaccinee samples came from UK trials COV001 and COV002, including a single-blind randomized controlled phase 2/3 trial of AZD1222 (ChAdOx1 nCoV-19) in healthy adults. For TCRbeta chain sequencing, PBMC samples were collected from trial participants at day 0 and at day 28 after the second dose. The CDR3 regions of human TCRbeta chains were analyzed by immunosequencing. Per the original workflow: TCRs in the repertoires were compared against a reference library of SARS-CoV-2-specific TCRs that had been generated with the MIRA antigen-specificity platform. Breadth meant the fraction of unique TCRs that were SARS-CoV-2-associated, whereas depth meant the fraction of total T cells that were SARS-CoV-2-associated. Using the MIRA data, every spike-specific TCR was mapped to the spike region that the TCR reacted to and assigned to either a CD4 or a CD8 class. Log10-transformed breadth and depth values were compared by one-way ANOVA with Sidak's multiple comparisons tests. In TCRdb, the immuneACCESS table is reduced to in-frame sequences with V and J assigned. These tables do not hold every clone; where another copy was compared, an unresolved V gene accounts for under half, and the others remain unexplained. The V and J calls and clone size come from that table; D and trimming were worked out from the DNA. The sample has about 130,000 clones on record, 88% of them singletons. Roughly 8% of the sample rests with the top ten.

Overall study results and their limits: Conclusions about previously exposed vaccinees are limited, since just a handful of AZD1222 recipients were seropositive for SARS-CoV-2 at baseline. Epitopes outside the regions mutated in the B.1.351 and B.1.1.7 variants were reportedly recognized by nearly half of the unique spike-specific TCRs. Participants were mostly white British, with more females than males. The authors suggested clonal diversity may have been underestimated. After two AZD1222 doses, both the breadth and the depth of spike-specific TCRs were significantly higher than at day 0 and than in MenACWY recipients. The 56-69-year group was small, and its depth increase did not reach significance, likely because of low power. Because no day 14 peak-response samples were available, repertoires were characterized only after the peak T cell response. Vaccine-associated CD4 TCRs spanned the whole spike protein, with dominant responses in regions 160-218 and 743-854.

This chain is built from TRBV6-1 and TRBJ1-3; TRBD1 agrees with 8 junctional bases. The source is an adult in good health. The sequencing here drew on peripheral blood, taken on day 0 of AZD1222 vaccination. The CDR3 protein is CASSGQGAHSGNTIYF. The DNA reads as follows: TGTGCCAGCAGTGGTCAGGGGGCGCACTCTGGAAACACCATATATTTT.